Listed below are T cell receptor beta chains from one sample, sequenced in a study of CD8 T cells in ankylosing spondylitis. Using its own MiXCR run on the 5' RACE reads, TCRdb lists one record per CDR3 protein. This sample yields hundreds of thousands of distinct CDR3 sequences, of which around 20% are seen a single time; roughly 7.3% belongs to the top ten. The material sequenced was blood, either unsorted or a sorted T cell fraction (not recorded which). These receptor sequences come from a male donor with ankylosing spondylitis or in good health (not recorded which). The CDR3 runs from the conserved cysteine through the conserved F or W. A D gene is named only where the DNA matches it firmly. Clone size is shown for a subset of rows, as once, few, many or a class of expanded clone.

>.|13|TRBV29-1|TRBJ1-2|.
CSVDNDGTYGYTF
TGCAGCGTAGACAATGACGGGACCTATGGCTACACCTTC
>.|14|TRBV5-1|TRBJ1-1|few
CASSLGGAYTEAFF
TGCGCCAGCAGCTTGGGAGGGGCCTACACTGAAGCTTTCTTT
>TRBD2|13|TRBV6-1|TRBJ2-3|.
CASSALAADTQYF
TGTGCCAGCAGTGCACTAGCGGCTGATACGCAGTATTTT
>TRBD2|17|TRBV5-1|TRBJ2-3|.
CASSPGYSSGATDTQYF
TGCGCCAGCAGCCCTGGCTACTCTAGCGGGGCGACAGATACGCAGTATTTT
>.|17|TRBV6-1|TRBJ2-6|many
CASSPGVGSSGANVLTF
TGTGCCAGCAGCCCCGGGGTGGGCTCCTCTGGGGCCAACGTCCTGACTTTC
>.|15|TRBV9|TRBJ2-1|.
CASSVEEGSTMKQFF
TGTGCCAGCAGCGTAGAGGAGGGATCTACAATGAAGCAGTTCTTC
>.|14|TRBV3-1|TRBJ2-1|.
CASSPRDMYNEQFF
TGTGCCAGCAGCCCCCGGGACATGTACAATGAGCAGTTCTTC
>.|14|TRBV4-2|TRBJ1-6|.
CASSQETDWTPLHF
TGTGCCAGCAGCCAAGAAACGGATTGGACACCCCTCCACTTT
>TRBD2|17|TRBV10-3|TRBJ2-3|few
CAISELAGGGPTDTQYF
TGTGCCATCAGTGAACTAGCGGGAGGTGGGCCCACAGATACGCAGTATTTT
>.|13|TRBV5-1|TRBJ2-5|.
CAGSLGLQETQYF
TGCGCCGGCAGCCTAGGGCTCCAAGAGACCCAGTACTTC
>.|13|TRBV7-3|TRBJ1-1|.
CASSPHTNTEAFF
TGTGCCAGCAGCCCTCACACGAACACTGAAGCTTTCTTT
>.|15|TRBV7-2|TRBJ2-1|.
CASLKSYSRNNEQFF
TGTGCCAGTTTAAAGAGTTACAGCCGTAACAATGAGCAGTTCTTC
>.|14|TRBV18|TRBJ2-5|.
CASSPPGRAETQYF
TGTGCCAGCTCACCACCCGGCAGGGCAGAGACCCAGTACTTC
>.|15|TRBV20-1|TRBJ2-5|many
CSARDFRGPQETQYF
TGCAGTGCTAGAGATTTTCGAGGCCCCCAAGAGACCCAGTACTTC
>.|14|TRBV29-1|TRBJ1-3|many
CSVSEGQGGNTIYF
TGCAGCGTGAGCGAGGGGCAGGGAGGAAACACCATATATTTT
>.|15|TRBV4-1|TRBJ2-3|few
CASSQVTGAGDTQYF
TGCGCCAGCAGCCAAGTTACGGGGGCAGGAGATACGCAGTATTTT
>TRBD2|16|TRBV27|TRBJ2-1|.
CASSLRASGGDNEQFF
TGTGCCAGCAGCTTAAGGGCTAGCGGGGGAGACAATGAGCAGTTCTTC
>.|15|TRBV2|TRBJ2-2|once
CANSFRGTSTGELFF
TGTGCCAACAGTTTCAGGGGGACTTCCACCGGGGAGCTGTTTTTT
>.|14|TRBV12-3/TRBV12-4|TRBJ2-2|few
CASSAVGEMGELFF
TGTGCCAGCAGTGCAGTGGGGGAGATGGGGGAGCTGTTTTTT
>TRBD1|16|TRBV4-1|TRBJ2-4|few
CASSRTGQGVENIQYF
TGCGCCAGCAGCCGGACGGGACAGGGGGTCGAAAACATTCAGTACTTC
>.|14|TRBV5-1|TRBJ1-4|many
CASSTVGGDEKLFF
TGCGCCAGCAGTACCGTCGGCGGGGATGAAAAACTGTTTTTT
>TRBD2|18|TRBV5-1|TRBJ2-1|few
CASSLGPGGLNNHNEQFF
TGCGCCAGCAGCTTGGGCCCGGGGGGACTCAACAACCACAATGAGCAGTTCTTC
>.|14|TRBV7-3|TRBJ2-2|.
CASSPDMSRRELFF
TGTGCCAGCAGCCCTGATATGAGTCGCCGGGAGCTGTTTTTT
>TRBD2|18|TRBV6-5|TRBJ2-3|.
CASSYSRSGLAGADTQYF
TGTGCCAGCAGTTACTCGAGATCCGGACTAGCGGGAGCTGATACGCAGTATTTT
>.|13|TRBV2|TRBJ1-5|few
CASSEGRAQPQHF
TGTGCCAGCAGTGAGGGCAGGGCTCAGCCCCAGCATTTT
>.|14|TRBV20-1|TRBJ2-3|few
CSATRGTRRDTQYF
TGCAGTGCTACTCGCGGGACCAGGAGGGATACGCAGTATTTT
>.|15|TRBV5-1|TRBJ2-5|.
CASRLAFDSLETQYF
TGCGCCAGCAGATTGGCCTTTGACTCTTTAGAGACCCAGTACTTC
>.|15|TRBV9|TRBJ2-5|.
CASSASGTQEETQYF
TGTGCCAGCAGCGCCTCCGGGACTCAGGAAGAGACCCAGTACTTC
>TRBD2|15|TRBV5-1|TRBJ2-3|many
CASRASGMATDTQYF
TGCGCCAGCAGAGCTAGCGGGATGGCCACAGATACGCAGTATTTT
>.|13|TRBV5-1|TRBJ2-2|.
CASRLDVTGELFF
TGCGCCAGCAGACTTGACGTAACCGGGGAGCTGTTTTTT
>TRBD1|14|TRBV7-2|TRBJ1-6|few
CASSSTGAASPLHF
TGTGCCAGCAGCTCCACAGGGGCGGCTTCACCCCTCCACTTT
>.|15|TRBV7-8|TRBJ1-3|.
CASSLGKSSGNTIYF
TGTGCCAGCAGCTTAGGGAAAAGCTCTGGAAACACCATATATTTT
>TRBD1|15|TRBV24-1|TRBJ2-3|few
CATSEKDRAADTQYF
TGTGCCACCAGTGAAAAGGACAGGGCGGCAGATACGCAGTATTTT
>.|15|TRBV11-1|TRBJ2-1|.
CASSPGQGRGNEQFF
TGTGCCAGCAGCCCGGGGCAGGGGAGAGGCAATGAGCAGTTCTTC
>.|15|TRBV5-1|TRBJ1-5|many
CASSLGPGGNQPQHF
TGCGCCAGCAGCTTGGGTCCAGGGGGCAATCAGCCCCAGCATTTT
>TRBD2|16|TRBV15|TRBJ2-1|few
CATSLGGTGIGNEQFF
TGTGCCACCAGCCTGGGGGGGACCGGGATTGGAAATGAGCAGTTCTTC
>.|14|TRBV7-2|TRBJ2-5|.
CASSLVVSQETQYF
TGTGCCAGCAGCTTAGTGGTCAGCCAAGAGACCCAGTACTTC
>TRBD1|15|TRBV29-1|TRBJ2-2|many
CSVKIQGANTGELFF
TGCAGCGTGAAAATACAGGGGGCGAACACCGGGGAGCTGTTTTTT
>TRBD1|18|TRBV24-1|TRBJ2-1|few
CATSAQGASKVSYNEQFF
TGTGCCACCAGTGCTCAGGGGGCCTCTAAAGTTTCCTACAATGAGCAGTTCTTC
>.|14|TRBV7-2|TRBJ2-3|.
CASSVSPSTDTQYF
TGTGCCAGCAGCGTAAGCCCTAGCACAGATACGCAGTATTTT
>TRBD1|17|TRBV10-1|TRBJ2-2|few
CASSESRTGLNTGELFF
TGCGCCAGCAGTGAGTCCAGGACAGGGTTGAACACCGGGGAGCTGTTTTTT
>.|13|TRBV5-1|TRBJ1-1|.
CASSFNGDTEAFF
TGCGCCAGCAGTTTCAATGGAGACACTGAAGCTTTCTTT
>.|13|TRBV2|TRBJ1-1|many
CASSDRGATEAFF
TGTGCCAGCAGTGACCGGGGGGCAACTGAAGCTTTCTTT
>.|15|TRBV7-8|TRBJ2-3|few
CASSPKGLSTDTQYF
TGTGCCAGCAGCCCAAAGGGACTGAGCACAGATACGCAGTATTTT
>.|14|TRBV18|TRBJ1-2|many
CASSPQNKNYGYTF
TGTGCCAGCTCACCACAGAACAAGAACTATGGCTACACCTTC
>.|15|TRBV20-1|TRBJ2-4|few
CSARSDPSAKNIQYF
TGCAGTGCTAGATCAGACCCGTCAGCCAAAAACATTCAGTACTTC
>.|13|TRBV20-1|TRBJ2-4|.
CSPQRIAKNIQYF
TGCAGCCCACAGAGGATAGCCAAAAACATTCAGTACTTC
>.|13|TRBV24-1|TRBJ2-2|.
CATSQGNTGELFF
TGTGCCACGTCCCAGGGGAACACCGGGGAGCTGTTTTTT